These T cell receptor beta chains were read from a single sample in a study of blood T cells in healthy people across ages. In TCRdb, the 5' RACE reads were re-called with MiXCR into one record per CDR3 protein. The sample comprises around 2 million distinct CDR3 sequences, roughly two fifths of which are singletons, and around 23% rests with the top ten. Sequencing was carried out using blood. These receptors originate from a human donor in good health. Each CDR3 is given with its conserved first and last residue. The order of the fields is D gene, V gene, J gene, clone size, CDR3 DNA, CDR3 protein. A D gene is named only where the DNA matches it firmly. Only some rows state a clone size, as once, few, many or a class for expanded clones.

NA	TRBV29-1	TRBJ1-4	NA	TGCAGCGTTGCTTCAATCCCCGGGACTGAGGATGAAAAACTGTTTTTT	CSVASIPGTEDEKLFF
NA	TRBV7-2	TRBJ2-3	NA	TGTGCCAGCAGCCGACCGCCCGGGGGCCCCACAGATACGCAGTATTTT	CASSRPPGGPTDTQYF
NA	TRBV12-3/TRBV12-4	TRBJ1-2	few	TGTGCCAGCAGTTTTATGGCAGCCAATTGGGGCTACACCTTC	CASSFMAANWGYTF
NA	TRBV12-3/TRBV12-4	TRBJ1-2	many	TGTGCCAGCAGTATCGACAGCTATGGCTACACCTTC	CASSIDSYGYTF
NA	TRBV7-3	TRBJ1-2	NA	TGTGCCAGCAGCTTTTCTACAGATTTCTATGGCTACACCTTC	CASSFSTDFYGYTF
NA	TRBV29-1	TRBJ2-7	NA	TGCAGCGTTGAAGACGCGGCCTACGAGCAGTACTTC	CSVEDAAYEQYF
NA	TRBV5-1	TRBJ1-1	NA	TGCGCCAGCAGCTTAGCAGTTTCCGAGAACACTGAAGCTTTCTTT	CASSLAVSENTEAFF
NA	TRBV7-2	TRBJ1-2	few	TGTGCCAGCAGCTTAAGAAGGGAGAACTATGGCTACACCTTC	CASSLRRENYGYTF
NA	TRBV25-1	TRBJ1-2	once	TGTGCCAGCAGTGGGGTCGAGGGGGTTTATGGCTACACCTTC	CASSGVEGVYGYTF
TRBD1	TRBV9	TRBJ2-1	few	TGTGCCAGCAGCGCGGACAGGGATGAGCAGTTCTTC	CASSADRDEQFF
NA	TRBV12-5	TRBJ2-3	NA	TGTGCTAGTGGTTTTACCAATCGGGGCACAGATACGCAGTATTTT	CASGFTNRGTDTQYF
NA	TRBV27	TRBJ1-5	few	TGTGCCAGCGGGGTAGATAGCAATCAGCCCCAGCATTTT	CASGVDSNQPQHF
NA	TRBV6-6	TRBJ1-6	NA	TGTGCCAGCAGTTACAGCCAGGGAAATTCACCCCTCCACTTT	CASSYSQGNSPLHF
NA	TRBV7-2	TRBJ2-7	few	TGTGCCAGCAGCTTAGATGGGTGGGGGTTCGCTTACGAGCAGTACTTC	CASSLDGWGFAYEQYF
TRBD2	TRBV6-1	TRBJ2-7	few	TGTGCCAGCAGGCCCCGGGGAGGGAGCTACGAGCAGTACTTC	CASRPRGGSYEQYF
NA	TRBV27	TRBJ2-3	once	TGTGCCAGCAGGCCAATTAGCGGTAGCACCGTCACAGATACGCAGTATTTT	CASRPISGSTVTDTQYF
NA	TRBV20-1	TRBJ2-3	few	TGCAGTGCTAGTATCCAGGGGAACACAGATACGCAGTATTTT	CSASIQGNTDTQYF
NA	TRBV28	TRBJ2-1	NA	TGTGCCAGCACCAGACAGACATTCTCCTACAATGAGCAGTTCTTC	CASTRQTFSYNEQFF
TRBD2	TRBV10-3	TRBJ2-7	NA	TGTGCCATCAGTGCGGGGGGGCCGGAAGAGCAGTACTTC	CAISAGGPEEQYF
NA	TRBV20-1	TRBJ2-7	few	TGCAGTGCTAGAGATCCTATGGGACCGACATCCTACGAGCAGTACTTC	CSARDPMGPTSYEQYF
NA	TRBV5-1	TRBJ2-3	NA	TGCGCCAGCAGTTCGGTTCTCACAGATACGCAGTATTTT	CASSSVLTDTQYF
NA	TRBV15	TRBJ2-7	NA	TGTGCCACCAGCAGAGATTCCTCACAAATCCCCTACGAGCAGTACTTC	CATSRDSSQIPYEQYF
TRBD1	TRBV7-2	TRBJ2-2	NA	TGTGCCACCCAGGACAGGGGGTCCGGGGAGCTGTTTTTT	CATQDRGSGELFF
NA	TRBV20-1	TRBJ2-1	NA	TGCAGTGCTAGAGAACATCGTGGAGGGGGAACCTACAATGAGCAGTTCTTC	CSAREHRGGGTYNEQFF
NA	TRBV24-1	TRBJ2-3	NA	TGTGCCACCAGTGACCCGGGTGATACGCAGTATTTT	CATSDPGDTQYF
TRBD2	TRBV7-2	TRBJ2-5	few	TGTGCCAGCAGCTTAGCCCCTAGCGGGACCCAAGAGACCCAGTACTTC	CASSLAPSGTQETQYF
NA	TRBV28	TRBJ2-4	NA	TGTGCCAGCGGGGTGGCCAAAAACATTCAGTACTTC	CASGVAKNIQYF
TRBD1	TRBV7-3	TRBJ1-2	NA	TGTGCCAGGAGCTTAATGGGGACAGGGACAGCTAACTATGGCTACACCTTC	CARSLMGTGTANYGYTF
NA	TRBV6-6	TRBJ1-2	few	TGTGCCAGCAGTTACCGTTCGACAAGGTTCTATGGCTACACCTTC	CASSYRSTRFYGYTF
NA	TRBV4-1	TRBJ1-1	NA	TGCGCCAGCAGCCAGACATCCAGGGGAAACACTGAAGCTTTCTTT	CASSQTSRGNTEAFF
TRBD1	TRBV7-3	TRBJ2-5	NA	TGTGCCAGCAGCCCTCGAGGACAGGGAGGTTGGGAGACCCAGTACTTC	CASSPRGQGGWETQYF